This TCR beta chain was profiled in a study of Ad26.COV2.S vaccination and SARS-CoV-2 variants (dated by TCRdb to the early 2020s). Regarding the complete study: Donors in the vaccine arm were drawn from COV1001, a multicentre, randomized, double-blind, placebo-controlled phase I-IIa trial testing Ad26.COV2.S in healthy adults. Ad26.COV2.S was administered intramuscularly at a dose of 5x10^10 or 1x10^11 viral particles, either as one shot or as two shots given 56 days apart. Sequencing of the TCRbeta repertoire served to evaluate the specificity and breadth of SARS-CoV-2-reactive T cell receptors following Ad26.COV2.S vaccination. The TCR-sequenced set comprised approximately 32 samples: approximately 19 Ad26.COV2.S vaccine recipients, 5 placebo recipients and 8 SARS-CoV-2 convalescent individuals. Trial participants were randomized into five groups of five: low-dose or high-dose Ad26.COV2.S given once or twice, or placebo on both occasions. Blinding of investigators to trial group allocation was maintained during experiments and outcome assessment.

The immunoSEQ Assay was the method used to sequence TCRbeta CDR3 regions. After extraction, genomic DNA underwent amplification by bias-controlled multiplex PCR, followed by high-throughput sequencing. The paper's processing steps were these. Collapsing and filtering of sequences were performed to quantify the absolute abundance of each unique TCRbeta CDR3 region. T cell fraction was estimated by normalizing TCRbeta template counts to usable DNA, with usable DNA measured through amplification of reference genes found in all nucleated cells. Repertoire TCRs were annotated as SARS-CoV-2-specific when V gene, CDR3 amino acid sequence and J gene were exactly matched to a known reactive TCR set. The reference SARS-CoV-2 TCR set was derived from MIRA and filtered for enrichment in COVID-19-positive ImmuneCODE repertoires, a step that removed public or cross-reactive TCRs. Using the MIRA antigens, annotated TCRs were further analysed by specific ORF or by position within an ORF. Breadth was defined as annotated unique rearrangements over total unique productive rearrangements; depth was the summed frequency of those rearrangements. Two-sided Wilcoxon rank-sum tests were used to compare TCR breadth between groups. This immuneACCESS table, as held by TCRdb, lists in-frame sequences with V and J called but not all clones. Of the missing ones, under half trace to an unresolved V gene in checked studies; the others have no known cause. That table supplies the V and J calls and clone size; D and trimming were determined from the DNA. This sample holds 300,000 to 400,000 clones; around 81% were observed only once. Clones ranked in the top ten supply around 2% of the sample.

The sample holds a few counts of this clone. The clone's antigen remains unknown. No base qualities exist here, and no much larger clone lies one base off it. Overall study results and their limits: It was noted by the authors that total T cell responses may have been underestimated by the TCR breadth and depth analyses. Ad26.COV2.S recipients had higher spike-specific TCR breadth than placebo recipients (P = 0.0014). Vaccine and placebo recipients had comparable non-spike TCR breadth, which fits with the vaccine containing only spike. Comparing responses between vaccine doses or regimens was not something the study was powered to do. After vaccination, substantial breadth of spike-specific CD8+ and CD4+ T cell responses was reported.

The sample's treatment or condition label is to be understood as: roughly 19 received Ad26.COV2.S at low or high dose, single or two shots; about 5 received placebo; per-sample allocation not given. Repertoires of vaccine and placebo recipients were sequenced from samples collected on day 63 after the first injection. In Cohort 1b, 25 or so adults aged 18-55 years were enrolled at a single site in Boston, USA, between 29 July and 7 August 2020. Ad26.COV2.S was a replication-incompetent adenovirus type 26 vector expressing a prefusion-stabilized SARS-CoV-2 spike protein from the original Wuhan strain. CDR1 is given as SGHDT and CDR2 as YYEEEE, both from the germline V gene. The CDR3 has 16 amino acids, counting the end cysteine and phenylalanine. This entry keeps only the CDR3 DNA: 48 bases, framed from base 1. After removal of 0 bases from V and 7 bases from J, the junction retains 7 bases not matched to a gene.

The source was peripheral blood, collected in a trial of Ad26.COV2.S vaccine versus placebo. The rearrangement combines TRBV5-6 with TRBJ1-4; TRBD1 aligns with 9 central bases. The clonotype was recovered from a person aged 18-65 years who received the Ad26.COV2.S COVID-19 vaccine or a placebo. The CDR3 loop reads CASSLAGQGIGEKLFF. The nucleotide sequence reads as follows: TGTGCCAGCAGCTTGGCCGGACAGGGGATAGGTGAAAAACTGTTTTTT.